The present T cell receptor beta chain was sequenced within a study of PD-L1 blockade in urothelial cancer. Study background: Males with bladder-origin urothelial cancer constituted about 90% of the roughly 30 patients. Investigators checked blood 3 weeks (second dose) and 6 weeks after treatment start. Blood yielded a median of about 140,000 T cells per sample.

The germline V gene has CDR1 SGHTA and CDR2 FQGNSA. J lost 3 bases, V lost 6 bases, and 5 bases had no gene match. CDR3 size: 13 residues. Time point noted: pretreatment peripheral blood. Generated by immunoSEQ multiplex PCR, the TCRdb table keeps only in-frame clones and is missing some. The table has 100,000 to 150,000 clones, 70% to 85% seen once. The chain couples TRBV7-2 to TRBJ2-7; 7 bases fit TRBD1. The specimen was PBMCs, collected around atezolizumab (anti-PD-L1) treatment. This receptor was taken from a man between 50 and 59 years old with urothelial cancer. CDR3 sequence (DNA): TGTGCCAGCAGAAGGACAGGTCTCTACGAGCAGTACTTC. This sequence encodes CASRRTGLYEQYF.